Listed here is a single T cell receptor beta chain. Its antigen is not yet known. The germline gene is not matched at one end of the junction; a read error may be the cause. As encoded in the germline V gene, CDR1 is SGHRS while CDR2 is YFSETQ. The CDR3 measures 16 amino acids from cysteine to phenylalanine. Solely the CDR3 DNA is kept, with 48 bases framed from the first base. Amplification of full-length TCR variable regions was done by 5' RACE PCR using constant-region reverse primers, and this step was followed by semi-nested PCR with Nested Universal Primer A. The ReliaPrep RNA Cell Miniprep System was used to extract total RNA, which was then reverse transcribed into 5'RACE-ready cDNA with the SMARTer RACE 5'/3' Kit. Multiplex adaptors were used to barcode full-length TCR alpha and beta libraries, and the barcoded libraries were sequenced on an Illumina MiSeq. Concerning the study's data processing: For each of nine subset-tissue groups, sequencing data from the five patients were combined, and the groups were compared by unsupervised clustering of TCR gene usage. The Morisita-Horn index was used to calculate repertoire similarity, with shared sequences weighted according to their contribution to each repertoire. Through fastp at Q25 and MiXCR, TCRdb rebuilt clones from the public reads, retaining in-frame beta chains. One record per CDR3 amino acid sequence lists the most common genes and DNA. The V and J calls follow TCRdb's processing rather than the paper's. The sample yields about 54,000 distinct CDR3 sequences; about 15% were counted once. Jointly, the top ten make up roughly 2.4% of the sample.

The sample belongs to a study (dated by TCRdb to 2015 to 2017). Background on the whole study: The study examined whether tumor-infiltrating Tregs in breast cancer are drawn from blood Tregs or arise in situ by conversion from other CD4+ T cell subsets. Results and caveats for the whole study, not just this receptor: The larger-cohort validation was restricted to a single TCR beta V-J rearrangement rather than whole repertoires. Tumor memory CD4+ T cell TCR gene usage was found to cluster with blood and lymph node memory CD4+ cells and with lymph node naive CD4+ cells. The greatest overlap of tumor-infiltrating Treg TCR alpha and beta sequences was observed with tumor naive CD4+ T cells, followed by blood naive CD4+ T cells.

The Miltenyi Naive CD4+ T Cell Isolation kit was used to purify naive CD4+ T cells, and CD25 microbeads were used to remove Tregs. Tregs, naive and memory CD4+ T cells from tumor, blood and ipsilateral draining lymph nodes of 4 or 5 breast cancer patients underwent full-length TCR alpha and beta sequencing. Ficoll density gradient centrifugation was used to isolate mononuclear cells from lymph nodes or from roughly 51 ml of peripheral blood. Sorted cell populations were confirmed by FACS to exceed 90% purity. The sample consisted of naive CD4+ T cells sorted from blood. The sample's cell subset or site label, in plain terms: naive CD4+ T cells, CD4+CD45RA+CD25-. The rearrangement combines TRBV5-1 with TRBJ2-2, with TRBD2 identical over 7 junction bases. The origin of this receptor is a female donor with breast cancer. The DNA sequence is as follows: TGCGCCAGCAGCTTGGAGGGGAGGGCCGGCACCGGGGGGCTGTTTTTT. Translation gives CASSLEGRAGTGGLFF.